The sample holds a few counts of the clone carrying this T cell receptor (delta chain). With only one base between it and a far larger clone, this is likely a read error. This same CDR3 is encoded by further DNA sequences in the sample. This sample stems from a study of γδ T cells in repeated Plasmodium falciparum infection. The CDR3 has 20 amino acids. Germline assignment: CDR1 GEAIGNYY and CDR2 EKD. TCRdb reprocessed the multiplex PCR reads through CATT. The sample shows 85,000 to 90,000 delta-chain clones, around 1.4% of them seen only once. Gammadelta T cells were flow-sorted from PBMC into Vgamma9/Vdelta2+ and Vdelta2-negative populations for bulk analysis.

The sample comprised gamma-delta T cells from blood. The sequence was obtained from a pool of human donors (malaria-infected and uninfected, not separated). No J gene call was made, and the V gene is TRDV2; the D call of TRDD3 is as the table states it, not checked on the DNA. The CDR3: CACDTYPGGYANWDTRQMFF. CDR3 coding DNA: TGTGCCTGTGACACCTATCCTGGGGGATACGCAAACTGGGACACCCGACAGATGTTCTTC.